This note documents a single TCR beta chain sequence. Its antigen is unidentified. It was version v3.0 of the immunoSEQ assay that was run at survey level. Using immunoSEQ multiplex PCR, the repertoire was profiled, and TCRdb retains in-frame clones only, with some absent. The sample holds 20,000 to 25,000 clones, around 90% seen once. This entry belongs to a study of long-term antiretroviral therapy in people with HIV. V was shortened by 0 bases and J by 4 bases, with 10 bases between the two germline ends. Germline V gives CDR1 SGHRS, CDR2 YFSETQ. The length of the CDR3 is 15 residues. Study observations and caveats: Drawn between 2004 and 2017, the blood was possibly obtained under older ART regimens. Increased diversity was seen after ART, yet it remained lower than in transplant donor controls. The range of CDR3 lengths in HIV repertoires proved narrower than that found in controls.

Here the sequenced sample was unsorted PBMCs, taken 0.2 years before starting antiretroviral therapy. The chain is built from TRBV5-1 and TRBJ2-2, with no clear D. The origin of this receptor is a man younger than 30 with HIV. The DNA of the CDR3 is TGCGCCAGCAGCTTGGTAGTGGGGTCCACCGGGGAGCTGTTTTTT. This sequence encodes CASSLVVGSTGELFF. Full variable domain (outside the CDR3, taken from reference TRBV5-1 and TRBJ2-2): KAGVTQTPRYLIKTRGQQVTLSCSPISGHRSVSWYQQTPGQGLQFLFEYFSETQRNKGNFPGRFSGRQFSNSRSEMNVSTLELGDSALYLCASSLVVGSTGELFFGEGSRLTVL.